This T cell receptor (beta chain) stems from a study of PD-1 blockade in classical Hodgkin lymphoma. At the level of the study: Patients had nivolumab dosed at 3 mg/kg, delivered intravenously every 2 weeks.

The CDR3 has 16 amino acids. The germline V gene has CDR1 LNHDA and CDR2 SQIVND (reference sequence). With V trimmed by 5 bases and J by 0 bases, 4 bases remained unmatched. The time point here: cycle 4 day 1 (C4D1), after five to seven weeks of nivolumab. Every patient experienced relapse after autologous stem cell transplantation, and brentuximab vedotin exposure varied. Sequenced by immunoSEQ multiplex PCR; TCRdb stores in-frame clones only, minus some. The sample lists roughly 50,000 clones; around nine tenths were seen once. Study-wide findings and caveats: Patients were excluded if nivolumab began under 1 year after ASCT (the autologous transplant). Complete responders had baseline diversity similar to newly diagnosed patients. CD8+ TCR diversity did not rise significantly by C4D1, unlike CD4+.

Of note for this clone: Its antigen is currently unknown.

Material: peripheral blood mononuclear cells (PBMCs), obtained before the fourth cycle of nivolumab. The sequence was collected from a human donor with classical Hodgkin lymphoma. This chain joins TRBV19 and TRBJ1-6; 7 bases match TRBD1. In DNA form, the CDR3 reads TGTGCCAGTAGTCTCCAGGGGGGCTCCTATAATTCACCCCTCCACTTT. It translates to CASSLQGGSYNSPLHF.